The present TCR beta chain was sequenced within a study of identifying expanded T cells in peripheral blood. This clone was seen a single time. Its antigen is not known. This table comes from immunoSEQ multiplex PCR, and its TCRdb copy is limited to in-frame clones, with some not included. The table includes 90,000 to 100,000 clones, 70% to 90% detected once. CDR3 size: 12 residues. The ends lost 5 bases at V and 4 bases at J; junction bases unmatched: 5. The germline V gene encodes CDR1 GTSNPN and CDR2 SVGIG (reference sequence). General study findings and limits: Over about two and four weeks, about 15 and 18 clones changed, versus approximately 1.2 between replicates. Across healthy donors, higher total template counts meant significantly greater roughly two-week count variance.

The J gene is TRBJ2-7, the V gene TRBV30; 7 nucleotides line up with TRBD1. The specimen sequenced was blood. The sequence derives from a person aged 18-69 years in good health. The CDR3 loop is CAWQGDRYEQYF. In DNA form, the CDR3 reads TGTGCCTGGCAGGGGGATCGGTACGAGCAGTACTTC.